This T cell receptor beta chain was found in a study of T-cell memory formation after mild COVID-19. Study results and limitations: A subset of responding clones appeared in pre-infection memory, suggesting cross-reactive memory joined.

TCRdb re-analysed the 5' RACE reads in MiXCR, keeping a single row per CDR3 protein. The sample consists of nearly 350,000 distinct CDR3 sequences, approximately 12% of them appearing once. In the case of this clonotype: Its antigen is as yet unknown.

Source material: PBMCs or a T cell subset sorted from them (not recorded which). This TCR was recovered from a man aged 18 to 30 who had mild COVID-19 (a few samples of this study predate the infection). Cell type and time point are not known.

DNA for the CDR3: TGCAGCGCCGATCGGGGGACCTTTGAAGCTTTCTTT. As protein: CSADRGTFEAFF. This sequence joins TRBV29-1 and TRBJ1-1, with D possibly matching TRBD1 (5 bases). The CDR3 sequence is 12 residues long. Germline V gene sequence: CDR1 SQVTM, CDR2 ANQGSEA. Trimming shortened V by 7 bases and J by 7 bases, and 16 bases separated the two germline ends. The full variable domain, rest sourced from reference TRBV29-1 and TRBJ1-1, is SAVISQKPSRDICQRGTSLTIQCQVDSQVTMMFWYRQQPGQSLTLIATANQGSEATYESGFVIDKFPISRPNLTFSTLTVSNMSPEDSSIYLCSADRGTFEAFFGQGTRLTVV.